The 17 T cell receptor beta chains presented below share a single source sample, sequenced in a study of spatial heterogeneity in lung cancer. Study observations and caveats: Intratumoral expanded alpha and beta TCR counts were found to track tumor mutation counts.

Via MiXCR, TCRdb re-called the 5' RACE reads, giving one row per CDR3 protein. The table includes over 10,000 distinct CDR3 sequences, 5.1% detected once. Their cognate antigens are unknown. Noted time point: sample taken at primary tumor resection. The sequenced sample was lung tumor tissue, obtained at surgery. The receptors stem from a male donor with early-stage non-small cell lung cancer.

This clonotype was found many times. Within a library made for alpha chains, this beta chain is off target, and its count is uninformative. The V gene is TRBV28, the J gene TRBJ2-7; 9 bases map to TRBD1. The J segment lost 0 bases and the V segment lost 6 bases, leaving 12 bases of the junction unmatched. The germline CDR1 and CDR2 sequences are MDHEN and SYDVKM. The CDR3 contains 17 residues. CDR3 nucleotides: TGTGCCAGCAGAACCGGGACAGGGACCCCAAACTCCTACGAGCAGTACTTC. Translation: CASRTGTGTPNSYEQYF.

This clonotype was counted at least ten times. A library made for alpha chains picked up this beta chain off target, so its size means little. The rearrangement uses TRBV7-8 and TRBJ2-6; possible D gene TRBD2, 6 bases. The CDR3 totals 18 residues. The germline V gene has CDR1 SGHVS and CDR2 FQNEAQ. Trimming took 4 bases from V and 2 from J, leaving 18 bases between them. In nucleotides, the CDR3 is TGTGCCAGCAGCTCTCGATTGGGGGGAGCGGCTGGGGCCAACGTCCTGACTTTC. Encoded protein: CASSSRLGGAAGANVLTF.

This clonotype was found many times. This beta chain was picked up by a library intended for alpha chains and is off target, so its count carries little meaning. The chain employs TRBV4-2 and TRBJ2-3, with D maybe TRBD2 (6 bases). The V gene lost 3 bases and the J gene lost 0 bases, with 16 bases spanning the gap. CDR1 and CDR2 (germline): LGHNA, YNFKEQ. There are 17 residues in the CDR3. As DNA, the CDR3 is TGTGCCAGCAGCCACGCAACTTCCGGGACTAGCACAGATACGCAGTATTTT. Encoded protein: CASSHATSGTSTDTQYF.

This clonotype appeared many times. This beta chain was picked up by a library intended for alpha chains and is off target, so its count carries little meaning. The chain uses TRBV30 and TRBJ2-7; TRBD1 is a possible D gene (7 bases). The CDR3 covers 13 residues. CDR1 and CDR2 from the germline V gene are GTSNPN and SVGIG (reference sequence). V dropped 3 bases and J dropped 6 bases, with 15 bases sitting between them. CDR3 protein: CAWRRGQRVEQYF. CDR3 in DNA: TGTGCCTGGAGACGGGGACAGCGGGTCGAGCAGTACTTC.

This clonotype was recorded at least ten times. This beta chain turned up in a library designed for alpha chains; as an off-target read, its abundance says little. CDR3 protein: CSPRGTGTTYEQYF. In nucleotides, the CDR3 is TGCAGCCCCAGGGGGACGGGAACCACCTACGAGCAGTACTTC. The V gene is TRBV20-1, the J gene TRBJ2-7, with 7 bases matching TRBD1. There are 14 residues in the CDR3. Germline lookup yields CDR1 DFQATT and CDR2 SNEGSKA (reference sequence).

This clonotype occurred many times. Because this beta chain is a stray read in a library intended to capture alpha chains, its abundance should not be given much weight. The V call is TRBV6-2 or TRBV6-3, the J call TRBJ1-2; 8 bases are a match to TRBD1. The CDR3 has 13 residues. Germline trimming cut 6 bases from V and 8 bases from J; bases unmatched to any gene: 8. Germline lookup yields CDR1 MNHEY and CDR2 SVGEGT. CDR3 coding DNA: TGTGCCAGCAGAAGGACAGGGAGTGACGGCTACACCTTC. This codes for CASRRTGSDGYTF.

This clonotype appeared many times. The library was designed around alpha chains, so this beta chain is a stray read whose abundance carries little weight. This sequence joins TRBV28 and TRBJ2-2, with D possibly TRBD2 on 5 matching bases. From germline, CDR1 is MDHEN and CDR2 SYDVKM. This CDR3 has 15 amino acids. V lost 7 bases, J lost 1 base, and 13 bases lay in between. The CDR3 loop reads CASTPGVGNTGELFF. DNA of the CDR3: TGTGCCAGCACCCCCGGGGTGGGGAACACCGGGGAGCTGTTTTTT.

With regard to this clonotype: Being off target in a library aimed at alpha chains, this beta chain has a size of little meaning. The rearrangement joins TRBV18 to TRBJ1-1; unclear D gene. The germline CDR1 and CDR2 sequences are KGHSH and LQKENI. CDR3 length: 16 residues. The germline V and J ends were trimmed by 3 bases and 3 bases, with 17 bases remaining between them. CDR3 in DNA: TGTGCCAGCTCACCTGGCCAGGCCTGGCGGTACACTGAAGCTTTCTTT. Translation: CASSPGQAWRYTEAFF.

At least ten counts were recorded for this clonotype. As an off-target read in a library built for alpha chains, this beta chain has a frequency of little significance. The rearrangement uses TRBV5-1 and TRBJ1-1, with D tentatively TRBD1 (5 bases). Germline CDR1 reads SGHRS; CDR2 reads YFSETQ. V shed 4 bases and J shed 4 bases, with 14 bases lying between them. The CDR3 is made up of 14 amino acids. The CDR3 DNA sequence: TGCGCCAGCAGCGGTCAGGGAGGCGCCACTGAAGCTTTCTTT. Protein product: CASSGQGGATEAFF.

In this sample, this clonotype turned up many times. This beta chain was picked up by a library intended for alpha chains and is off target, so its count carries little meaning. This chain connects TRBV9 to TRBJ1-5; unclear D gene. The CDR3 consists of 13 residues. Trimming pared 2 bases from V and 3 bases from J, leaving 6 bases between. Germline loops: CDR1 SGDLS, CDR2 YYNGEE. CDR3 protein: CASSVDINQPQHF. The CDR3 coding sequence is TGTGCCAGCAGCGTCGATATCAATCAGCCCCAGCATTTT.

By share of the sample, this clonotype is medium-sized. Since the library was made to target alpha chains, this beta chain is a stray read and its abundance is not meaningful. The CDR3 nucleotides read TGTGCCAGCAGCTACCCAGGAAACACCATATATTTT. This gives the protein CASSYPGNTIYF. V and J are TRBV4-2 and TRBJ1-3; D is ambiguous. CDR3 length: 12 residues. With 5 bases removed from V and 4 bases from J, the gap between germline ends came to 6 bases. Per germline, CDR1 LGHNA and CDR2 YNFKEQ.

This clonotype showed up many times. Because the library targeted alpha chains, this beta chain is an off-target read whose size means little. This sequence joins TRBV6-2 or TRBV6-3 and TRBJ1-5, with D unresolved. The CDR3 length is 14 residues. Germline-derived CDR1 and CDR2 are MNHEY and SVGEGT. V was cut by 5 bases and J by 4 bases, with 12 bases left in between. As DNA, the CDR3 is TGTGCCAGCAGTCAGCCCCCGGGAAATCAGCCCCAGCATTTT. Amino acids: CASSQPPGNQPQHF.

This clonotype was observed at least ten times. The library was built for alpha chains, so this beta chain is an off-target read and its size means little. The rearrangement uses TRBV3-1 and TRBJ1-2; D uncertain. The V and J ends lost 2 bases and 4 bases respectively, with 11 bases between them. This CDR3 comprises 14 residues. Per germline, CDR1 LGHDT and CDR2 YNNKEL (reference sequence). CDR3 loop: CASSQLTRSYGYTF. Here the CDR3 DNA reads TGTGCCAGCAGCCAACTCACACGAAGCTATGGCTACACCTTC.

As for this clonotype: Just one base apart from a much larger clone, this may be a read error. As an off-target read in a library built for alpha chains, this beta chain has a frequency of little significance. The CDR3 loop reads CACSLNSGGLNEQFF. The CDR3 nucleotides read TGTGCCTGCAGCTTGAATAGCGGGGGCCTAAATGAGCAGTTCTTC. The chain recombines TRBV11-2 with TRBJ2-1, with 9 bases that match TRBD2. The CDR3 contains 15 residues. Per the germline V gene, CDR1 is SGHAT and CDR2 is FQNNGV.

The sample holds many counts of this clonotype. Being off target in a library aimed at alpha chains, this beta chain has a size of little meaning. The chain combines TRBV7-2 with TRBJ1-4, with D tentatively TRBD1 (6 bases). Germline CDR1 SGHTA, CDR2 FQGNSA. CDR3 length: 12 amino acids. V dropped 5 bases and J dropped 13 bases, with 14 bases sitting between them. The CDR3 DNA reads TGTGCCAGCAGCCTAGACAGGCTTGGACTGTTTTTT. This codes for CASSLDRLGLFF.

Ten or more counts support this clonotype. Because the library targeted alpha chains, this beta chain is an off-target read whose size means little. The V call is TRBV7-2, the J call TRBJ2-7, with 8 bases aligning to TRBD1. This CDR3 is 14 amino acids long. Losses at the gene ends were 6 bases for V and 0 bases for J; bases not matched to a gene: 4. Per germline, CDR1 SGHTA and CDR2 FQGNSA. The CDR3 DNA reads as TGTGCCAGCAGGACGGACAGGGACTCCTACGAGCAGTACTTC. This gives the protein CASRTDRDSYEQYF.

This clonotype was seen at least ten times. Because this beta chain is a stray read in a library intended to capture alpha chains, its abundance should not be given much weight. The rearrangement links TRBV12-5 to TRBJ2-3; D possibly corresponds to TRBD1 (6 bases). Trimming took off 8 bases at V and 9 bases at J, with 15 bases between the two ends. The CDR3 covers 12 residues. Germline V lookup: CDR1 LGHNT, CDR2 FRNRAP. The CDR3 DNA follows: TGTGCTAGTAAGGGGGACCGAGACACGCAGTATTTT. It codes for CASKGDRDTQYF.